This T cell receptor beta chain was retrieved from a study of shared clonotypes between healthy human individuals. Generated by immunoSEQ multiplex PCR, the TCRdb table keeps only in-frame clones and is missing some. The table has hundreds of thousands of clones, about 95% seen once. The length of the CDR3 is 13 residues. CDR1 and CDR2 (germline): MNHEY, SVGAGI. Trimming removed 0 bases from V and 7 bases from J, with 10 bases in between. The naive CD8 subset, CD45RO-negative cells positively selected for CCR7, excluded terminally differentiated effector memory CD45RA+ cells. The source is a woman younger than 45 in good health. The V gene is TRBV6-5, the J gene TRBJ2-7; no reliable D call. Sample: naive CD8+ T cells sorted from blood. CDR3 sequence (DNA): TGTGCCAGCAGTTACTCCCCTAGAGTGGAGCAGTACTTC. Protein: CASSYSPRVEQYF.